This is a list of T cell receptor beta chains from one sample in a study of cytomegalovirus exposure and HLA in healthy donors. The table came from immunoSEQ multiplex PCR; TCRdb's copy has only in-frame clones and leaves some out. The table records 90,000 to 130,000 clones, around 84% of them present only once. Sequencing input: PBMCs. Every receptor here comes from a young man in good health and CMV-seropositive. Each CDR3 is given without its conserved first and last residue.

j_call v_call cdr3_aa
TRBJ2-5 TRBV27 ASRLQGGETQY
TRBJ1-4 TRBV29-1 SVSQGAREKLF
TRBJ1-6 TRBV10-3 AISWDSYNNSPLH
TRBJ1-2 TRBV6-1 AGGPQGFYYGYT
TRBJ2-2 TRBV2 ASQRDREGGELF
TRBJ1-5 TRBV7-9 ASSLTGDQPQH
NA TRBV10-2 ASSDVLPYEQY
TRBJ2-7 TRBV19 ASSQGVEQY
TRBJ1-1 TRBV28 ASRPFPGQALNTEAF
TRBJ1-2 TRBV7-9 ASSPTGTGYT
TRBJ2-5 TRBV5-1 ASSLGGSLETQY
TRBJ1-1 TRBV19 ASSRGLSLNTEAF